These T cell receptor beta chains were read from a single sample in a study of T cells in Graves' hyperthyroidism and ophthalmopathy. TCRdb analysed the multiplex PCR reads with MiXCR anew, one entry per CDR3 protein. The sample contains some 530,000 distinct CDR3 sequences, about 22% of which appear only once. The sequencing sample was made of blood. These receptors originate from a woman aged 70 to 79 with Graves' ophthalmopathy. Both conserved end residues are part of each CDR3. The D gene is left open where the match is weak. The size of a clone is reported for some rows only, either as once, few or many, or as a class for expanded clones.

J | size | D | V | CDR3 | DNA
TRBJ2-3 | - | TRBD2 | TRBV30 | CACRLGGGQLADTQYF | TGTGCCTGCCGGCTCGGGGGAGGGCAGTTAGCAGATACGCAGTATTTT
TRBJ2-3 | few | - | TRBV20-1 | CSARDRRRVADTQYF | TGCAGTGCTAGAGATAGGAGGAGGGTCGCAGATACGCAGTATTTT
TRBJ2-1 | few | TRBD2 | TRBV20-1 | CSARSSGGPYYNEQFF | TGCAGTGCTAGGTCTAGCGGGGGACCCTACTACAATGAGCAGTTCTTC
TRBJ2-7 | - | - | TRBV19 | CASSIGFPVYEQYF | TGTGCCAGTAGTATCGGTTTCCCAGTCTACGAGCAGTACTTC
TRBJ1-1 | many | - | TRBV2 | CASSPGRAGTEAFF | TGTGCCAGCAGCCCGGGGCGGGCGGGCACTGAAGCTTTCTTT
TRBJ2-5 | many | TRBD1 | TRBV7-9 | CASSMTGTAIQETQYF | TGTGCCAGCAGCATGACCGGGACAGCCATCCAAGAGACCCAGTACTTC
TRBJ1-4 | - | TRBD1 | TRBV7-9 | CASSDRDEDEKLFF | TGTGCCAGCAGCGACAGGGATGAGGATGAAAAACTGTTTTTT
TRBJ2-7 | few | TRBD2 | TRBV27 | CASSPKREYYEQYF | TGTGCCAGCAGTCCCAAGCGGGAGTACTACGAGCAGTACTTC
TRBJ2-7 | few | - | TRBV27 | CASVGGGDEQYF | TGTGCCAGCGTGGGAGGTGGGGATGAGCAGTACTTC
TRBJ2-7 | - | - | TRBV20-1 | CSASPSREQYF | TGCAGTGCTAGCCCCTCCCGCGAGCAGTACTTC
TRBJ2-3 | few | - | TRBV6-5 | CASSYSRTSTDTQYF | TGTGCCAGCAGTTACTCCCGCACCAGCACAGATACGCAGTATTTT
TRBJ2-1 | few | - | TRBV12-3/TRBV12-4 | CASSSAAQFF | TGTGCCAGCAGTTCTGCGGCGCAGTTCTTC
TRBJ2-3 | - | - | TRBV5-5 | CASSQEGGNRADTQYF | TGTGCCAGCAGCCAAGAGGGCGGGAACCGCGCAGATACGCAGTATTTT
TRBJ1-2 | - | TRBD1 | TRBV7-2 | CASSLWSAGGGYTF | TGTGCCAGCAGCTTATGGTCGGCAGGGGGTGGCTACACCTTC
TRBJ2-1 | - | TRBD2 | TRBV19 | CASTPGLAGGYNEQFF | TGTGCCAGTACGCCGGGACTAGCGGGAGGTTACAATGAGCAGTTCTTC
TRBJ2-7 | few | - | TRBV20-1 | CSASLLSYEQYF | TGCAGTGCTAGTCTACTCTCCTACGAGCAGTACTTC
TRBJ2-2 | - | - | TRBV12-3/TRBV12-4 | CASSSTGSNTGELFF | TGTGCCAGCAGTTCAACAGGATCGAACACCGGGGAGCTGTTTTTT
TRBJ2-1 | - | - | TRBV28 | CASSPLRIRDADEQFF | TGTGCCAGCAGCCCCCTCCGGATACGGGATGCGGATGAGCAGTTCTTC
TRBJ2-1 | - | TRBD2 | TRBV5-4 | CASSLAQGAGGNNEQFF | TGTGCCAGCAGCTTGGCCCAGGGAGCGGGAGGGAACAATGAGCAGTTCTTC
TRBJ1-4 | - | - | TRBV30 | CAWSGSGNEKLFF | TGTGCCTGGAGTGGGTCGGGTAATGAAAAACTGTTTTTT
TRBJ1-5 | many | TRBD1 | TRBV5-1 | CASSLGQENQPQHF | TGCGCCAGCAGCCTAGGACAGGAAAATCAGCCCCAGCATTTT
TRBJ2-3 | - | TRBD2 | TRBV6-5 | CASSYLLTGGPGDTQYF | TGTGCCAGCAGTTACCTCTTGACGGGAGGGCCGGGAGATACGCAGTATTTT
TRBJ2-3 | - | - | TRBV4-3 | CDSSQERSGLSTDTQYF | TGCGACAGCAGCCAAGAAAGGAGCGGCCTTAGCACAGATACGCAGTATTTT
TRBJ2-3 | - | - | TRBV15 | CATSRDLWAGPDPDTQYF | TGTGCCACCAGCAGAGATCTATGGGCGGGACCTGACCCAGATACGCAGTATTTT
TRBJ2-5 | many | TRBD2 | TRBV11-1 | CASSPGTSNGAQYF | TGTGCCAGCAGCCCCGGGACTAGCAATGGGGCCCAGTACTTC
TRBJ2-3 | - | - | TRBV6-2/TRBV6-3 | CASSYSQQKDTQYF | TGTGCCAGCAGTTACTCGCAGCAGAAAGATACGCAGTATTTT
TRBJ2-3 | few | TRBD2 | TRBV5-1 | CASVFGGGHSTDTQYF | TGCGCCAGCGTGTTCGGGGGGGGACACAGCACAGATACGCAGTATTTT
TRBJ2-5 | - | - | TRBV11-3 | CASSSTPGVTTQYF | TGTGCCAGCAGTTCAACCCCCGGTGTGACGACCCAGTACTTC
TRBJ2-3 | many | TRBD2 | TRBV6-1 | CASAGGDSTDTQYF | TGTGCCAGCGCGGGGGGGGACAGCACAGATACGCAGTATTTT
TRBJ2-7 | - | TRBD2 | TRBV3-1 | CASSKRTSGLGQYF | TGTGCCAGCAGCAAACGGACTAGCGGTCTTGGGCAGTACTTC
TRBJ2-1 | - | - | TRBV6-2/TRBV6-3 | CASSYSGSGRVRGEQFF | TGTGCCAGCAGTTACTCGGGGAGCGGGCGGGTGAGGGGTGAGCAGTTCTTC
TRBJ1-1 | - | TRBD1 | TRBV10-1 | CASSESGQGARAFF | TGCGCCAGCAGTGAGTCCGGACAGGGGGCGAGAGCTTTCTTT
TRBJ2-5 | few | TRBD2 | TRBV18 | CASSLLSGRNQETQYF | TGTGCCAGCTCACTCCTTAGCGGGAGGAACCAAGAGACCCAGTACTTC
TRBJ1-5 | - | TRBD1 | TRBV12-3/TRBV12-4 | CASTTGGAGQPQHF | TGTGCCAGCACCACAGGGGGCGCGGGGCAGCCCCAGCATTTT
TRBJ2-7 | many | TRBD1 | TRBV5-1 | CASSWTGSSYEQYF | TGCGCCAGCAGCTGGACAGGGAGCTCCTACGAGCAGTACTTC
TRBJ1-1 | - | - | TRBV9 | CASSALKHVNTEAFF | TGTGCCAGCAGCGCGCTGAAACACGTGAACACTGAAGCTTTCTTT
TRBJ2-2 | few | TRBD1 | TRBV5-1 | CASSRQQGVGTGELFF | TGCGCCAGCAGCCGACAACAGGGGGTCGGCACCGGGGAGCTGTTTTTT
TRBJ2-7 | few | TRBD2 | TRBV19 | CASSILADSYEQYF | TGTGCCAGTAGTATACTAGCGGACTCCTACGAGCAGTACTTC
TRBJ2-7 | few | TRBD1 | TRBV20-1 | CSARDAGTGAYEQYF | TGCAGTGCTAGAGACGCCGGGACAGGGGCCTACGAGCAGTACTTC
TRBJ2-3 | once | - | TRBV25-1 | CASSEYKRDVQDTQYF | TGTGCCAGCAGTGAATATAAGAGGGACGTACAAGATACGCAGTATTTT
TRBJ2-2 | few | - | TRBV9 | CASSVGQTLTGELFF | TGTGCCAGCAGCGTAGGCCAGACGCTTACGGGGGAGCTGTTTTTT
TRBJ2-7 | - | TRBD1 | TRBV4-1 | CASSQVASGTGAASDYEQYF | TGCGCCAGCAGCCAAGTGGCCTCCGGGACAGGGGCCGCCTCGGACTACGAGCAGTACTTC
TRBJ2-7 | few | TRBD2 | TRBV6-1 | CASRPTSGSYEQYF | TGTGCCAGCAGGCCGACTAGCGGTTCCTACGAGCAGTACTTC
TRBJ1-2 | many | - | TRBV12-3/TRBV12-4 | CASSQAGGYGYTF | TGTGCCAGCAGTCAAGCGGGGGGATATGGCTACACCTTC
TRBJ2-5 | - | TRBD1 | TRBV27 | CASSLTGLRTQYF | TGTGCCAGCAGCCTGACAGGGTTAAGGACCCAGTACTTC
TRBJ1-5 | many | - | TRBV2 | CASSPDGSNQPQHF | TGTGCCAGCAGTCCCGACGGATCCAATCAGCCCCAGCATTTT
TRBJ2-3 | many | TRBD1 | TRBV28 | CASIQGQGAVTQYF | TGTGCCAGCATCCAGGGACAGGGGGCCGTTACGCAGTATTTT
TRBJ1-1 | few | - | TRBV12-5 | CASGQVNTEAFF | TGTGCTAGTGGACAGGTCAACACTGAAGCTTTCTTT
TRBJ2-7 | few | - | TRBV4-3 | CASSQGDLGRYEQYF | TGCGCCAGCAGCCAAGGGGACCTAGGGCGGTACGAGCAGTACTTC
TRBJ1-1 | many | TRBD1 | TRBV6-1 | CASTSRTGGNTEAFF | TGTGCCAGCACCTCCCGGACAGGGGGAAACACTGAAGCTTTCTTT
TRBJ2-5 | many | TRBD2 | TRBV7-2 | CASSLSSGSQETQYF | TGTGCCAGCAGCCTCTCTAGCGGGAGCCAAGAGACCCAGTACTTC
TRBJ2-1 | - | - | TRBV2 | CASSERGGGSSYNEQFF | TGTGCCAGCAGTGAAAGGGGGGGGGGGAGCTCCTACAATGAGCAGTTCTTC
TRBJ2-1 | - | TRBD2 | TRBV6-2/TRBV6-3 | CASSRGLAMDGAQFF | TGTGCCAGCAGTAGAGGACTAGCGATGGATGGTGCGCAGTTCTTC
TRBJ2-7 | - | - | TRBV4-2 | CASSQNLGRDEQYF | TGTGCCAGCAGCCAAAATCTAGGACGTGATGAGCAGTACTTC
TRBJ2-7 | few | TRBD1 | TRBV7-3 | CASSLKRWDRGVSSYEQYF | TGTGCCAGCAGCTTAAAGAGGTGGGACAGGGGAGTATCCTCCTACGAGCAGTACTTC
TRBJ2-7 | - | TRBD2 | TRBV6-1 | CASRTASGDPYEQYF | TGTGCCAGCAGAACGGCTAGCGGAGATCCCTACGAGCAGTACTTC
TRBJ2-3 | - | - | TRBV6-1 | CASKWGQGTDTQYF | TGTGCCAGCAAGTGGGGGCAGGGCACAGATACGCAGTATTTT